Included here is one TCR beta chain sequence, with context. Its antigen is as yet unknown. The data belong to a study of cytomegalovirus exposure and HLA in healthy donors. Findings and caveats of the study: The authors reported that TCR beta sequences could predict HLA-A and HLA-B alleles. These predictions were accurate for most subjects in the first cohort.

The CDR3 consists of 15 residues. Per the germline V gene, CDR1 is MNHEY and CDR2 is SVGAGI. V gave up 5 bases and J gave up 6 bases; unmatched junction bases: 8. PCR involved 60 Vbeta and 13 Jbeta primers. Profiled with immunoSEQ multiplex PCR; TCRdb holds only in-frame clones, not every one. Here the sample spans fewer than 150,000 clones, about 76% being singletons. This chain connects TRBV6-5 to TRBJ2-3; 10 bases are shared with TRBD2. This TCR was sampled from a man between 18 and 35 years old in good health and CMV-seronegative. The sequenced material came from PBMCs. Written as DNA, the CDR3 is TGTGCCAGCAGTAAACTTAGCGGGGGGCGGGATACGCAGTATTTT. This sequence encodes CASSKLSGGRDTQYF.